This TCR beta chain comes out of a study of cytomegalovirus exposure and HLA in healthy donors (dated by TCRdb to 2016 to 2017). Study-level background: An earlier analysis of approximately 550 of the donors reported 250 to 300 Gb of sequence data and more than 90 million unique TCR beta sequences from 150 million to 200 million T cells. An early release that covered some 630 HLA-typed donors contained about 290 gigabases of sequencing data and about 93 million unique TCR sequences. Of the roughly 400 genotyped donors, about 84% fell in the genetic ancestry cluster associated with self-reported Caucasian donors. The study aimed to test whether cataloging public T cell receptors could reveal signatures of past pathogen exposure. The T cell repertoires of 670 or so subjects were profiled by immunosequencing and related to cytomegalovirus serostatus. In addition to the first cohort of around 670 subjects, a separate validation cohort of approximately 120 different subjects was used. To predict cytomegalovirus infection status, the study brought together high-throughput TCR immunosequencing, statistical association of individual TCRs with disease status, and machine learning. In a later analysis, previously published TCR beta repertoires from some 640 donors were re-analyzed and high-resolution HLA genotyping was added so that TCR occurrence patterns could be studied. In the later analysis, no new phenotypic data were used to find candidate immune exposures; instead, reliance was placed on TCR beta sequences and their occurrence across donors. To decide whether each TCR beta V gene segment behaved as functional or pseudogenic, an earlier analysis of 587 of the donors relied on high-throughput TCR beta sequencing. Alongside the repertoire data, information on donor age, sex, ethnicity and CMV serostatus was compiled. In a later genetic analysis, genome-wide SNP genotypes for about 55% of the 666 donors were used, and that subset was treated as a discovery cohort. Every repertoire in the discovery cohort had been generated on one and the same sequencing platform. Class I and class II HLA loci were covered by the typing at four-digit resolution. Typing coverage varied by locus: roughly 629-630 donors for A, B, C, DRB1 and DQB1; approximately 560 for DQA1; over 600 for DPA1; about 450 for DPB1. A few DR-DQ haplotypes were treated as single units for association and clustering because of strong linkage in the cohort. Across 300 to 500 genotyped donors of the cohort, an average of approximately 240,000 unique TCR beta nucleotide sequences per donor were sequenced, and roughly 18% of those sequences were non-productive. Overall study results and their limits: Assigning TCR associations to individual alleles was difficult when HLA alleles, especially DR and DQ, strongly co-occurred. V-gene and J-gene trimming of TCR beta chains was associated with a missense DCLRE1C variant in a later genetic analysis, and the association was replicated in an independent cohort. A later analysis found that HLA-associated TCR beta chains were more clonally expanded and had lower generation probabilities than equally common non-associated chains. The authors suggested that the approach could potentially be extended to other disease states and immunological phenotypes. HLA typing was unavailable for some donors at each locus, so association tests used only the typed subset. Immune exposure information for the cohort was limited to CMV serostatus. Presence/absence analyses assumed roughly uniform sequencing depth across donors, an assumption that may not hold. A total of roughly 160 TCR beta chains were listed by the study as associated with cytomegalovirus. In vitro tests confirmed that a few of the cytomegalovirus-associated TCR beta chains recognize cytomegalovirus antigens. The classifier was reported to diagnose cytomegalovirus status with high specificity and sensitivity in both the original and validation cohorts. In a later analysis, TCR association rates were found to vary across HLA loci, with the most associated TCRs seen for DRB1 alleles and the fewest for HLA-C alleles. In a later analysis, most CMV-associated TCR beta chains were found to appear HLA-restricted, with HLA associations seemingly driven largely by CMV exposure. According to a later analysis, parvovirus B19, influenza, CMV and Epstein-Barr virus appeared linked to several top co-occurrence clusters. Correlated functional status among segregating V segments might be attributable to linkage disequilibrium, but an unknown experimental factor could not be ruled out. Broadly in line with IMGT annotations, most TCR beta V segments showed up in productive rearrangements about 87% or about 30% of the time in an earlier analysis of roughly 590 of the donors. Specific HLA alleles were associated with 15,000 to 20,000 TCR beta sequences at a false discovery rate of 0.05 in a later analysis. In a later genetic analysis, fewer N-insertions in productive TCRs were reported among donors in an Asian-associated ancestry cluster than the roughly 700-donor mean. A cluster of highly shared sequence variants was judged likely to be a technical artifact of the sequencing pipeline. Most TCR sequences were seen in very few donors, while some public TCRs were found in many individuals. The 87-base-pair reads could not distinguish some IMGT-functional V segments, including TRBV6-2 and TRBV6-3, so those segments were excluded. The earlier analysis of approximately 540 of the donors excluded around 17 rarely observed V segments, including chromosome 9 orphons, because counts were too low. Only TCR beta chains were sequenced in this cohort, and the absence of alpha or paired-chain data limited detectable features. A further reported finding was that TCR beta sequences accurately predicted the HLA-A and HLA-B alleles for most subjects in the first cohort.

Reading the germline V gene gives CDR1 LGHNA and CDR2 YSLEER. From the cysteine through the phenylalanine, the CDR3 covers 16 amino acids. This entry keeps only the CDR3 DNA: 48 bases, framed from base 1. Compared with germline, V lacks 1 base and J lacks 5 bases; bases without a gene match: 6. Library method: the immunoSEQ multiplex PCR assay. The multiplex PCR relied on a mix of 60 forward primers for TCR Vbeta segments and 13 reverse primers for TCR Jbeta segments. Amplification of the CDR3 region of rearranged TCR beta genes was performed with a multiplex PCR assay on genomic DNA. The amplified TCR beta libraries were sequenced on the Illumina HiSeq System as 87-base-pair reads. Per the authors' processing: In a later analysis, some 80 million unique TCR beta chains were counted across the roughly 610 repertoires, and roughly 11 million of these chains were shared by at least two donors. Raw reads were error-corrected and collapsed into unique sequences by a nearest-neighbor algorithm in which closely related sequences were merged to remove PCR and sequencing errors. CDR3 sequences were aligned to IMGT reference sequences to assign V, D and J gene segments. For a sequence to be retained, a match of at least six nucleotides to both a V gene segment and a J gene segment was required. Rearrangements were called productive when the CDR3 lacked stop codons and stayed in frame with V and J; all others were non-productive. CDR3 was defined according to IMGT convention as the region running from the second conserved V-encoded cysteine to the conserved J-encoded phenylalanine. In an earlier analysis of just under 600 of the donors, sequences lacking an unambiguous match to a single V gene segment were excluded. An earlier analysis of several hundred of the donors called V segments functional above 56.7% productive rearrangements and segregating when the between-donor standard deviation exceeded 5%. A statistical classification framework was developed to diagnose cytomegalovirus status using the catalog of TCR beta chain sequences. In a later analysis, TCR nucleotide sequences were compared against IMGT/GENE-DB human TR gene sequences so that V and J genes could be assigned. A later analysis assigned CDR3 sequences and most-parsimonious VDJ recombination scenarios with the TCRdist pipeline. In a later analysis, every TCR beta chain was defined by the combination of its CDR3 amino acid sequence and its V-gene family, and reads without a unique V-gene family were dropped. As a way to deal with suspected cross-contamination and a sequencing artifact, a later analysis dropped approximately 570 nucleotide sequences that were highly shared and had low generation probability. A later analysis calculated a clonal expansion index for each public chain from normalized within-repertoire ranks of inferred template counts. In a later analysis, generation probabilities were computed with a VDJ recombination model fitted to out-of-frame rearrangements, and the resulting probabilities were checked against IGoR. A later analysis scored TCR-TCR, TCR-HLA and TCR-CMV co-occurrence with hypergeometric tests, applying a repertoire-size bias correction to TCR pairs. In a later analysis, false discovery rates were estimated by permuting HLA or CMV assignments 20 times. In a later analysis, co-occurring TCRs were grouped using DBSCAN, with TCRdist sequence similarity added in when clustering inside HLA-allele-positive subsets. Co-occurrence clustering excluded repertoires with fewer than 30,000 or more than 120,000 public chains, plus five with anomalous nucleotide sharing. TCRdb carries this immuneACCESS record with in-frame sequences only. Its versions omit some clonotypes, under half of them owing to an unresolved V gene in the studies checked, with the rest unexplained. The D gene and trimming were derived from the DNA, and the V and J assignments and clone size from that table. This sample's table carries 150,000 or so clones. Of the sample, around 1.5% falls within the top ten clones.

Points on this clone: The target of this receptor is not known.

The cohort consisted of fewer than 700 healthy bone marrow donors. At the time of sampling, every cohort member was nominally healthy, though immune exposures that went unrecorded were likely present. The donor was CMV seronegative and was included in the group of a few hundred seronegative cohort members. A peripheral blood sample was collected from each donor, and TCR beta sequencing was performed on peripheral blood mononuclear cells. The Qiagen DNeasy Blood Extraction Kit was used to extract genomic DNA from the blood cell samples. This receptor chain uses TRBV4-3 and TRBJ2-3, with TRBD1 matching 10 junction bases. The material sequenced was PBMCs. The TCR sequence derives from a woman in her 50s in good health and CMV-seronegative. The sequence in DNA is TGCGCCAGCAGCCAAGTCCCGGGACAGGGGATAGATACGCAGTATTTT. The encoded protein is CASSQVPGQGIDTQYF.